The clone carrying this TCR beta chain was recorded many times. Germline V gene lookup returns CDR1 SGHRS and CDR2 YFSETQ. This CDR3 contains 17 residues. V trimming: 3 bases; J trimming: 2 bases; junction bases outside the gene matches: 7. TCRdb recomputed calls from the 5' RACE reads with MiXCR, one row per CDR3 protein. The sample lists roughly 130,000 distinct CDR3 sequences; around 7% were seen once. This specimen comes from a study of CD8 T cells in ankylosing spondylitis. V and J are TRBV5-1 and TRBJ2-3; 12 bases line up with TRBD2. This receptor was obtained from a male donor with ankylosing spondylitis or in good health (not recorded which). Sample: blood, either unsorted or a sorted T cell fraction (not recorded which). For the CDR3, the DNA is TGCGCCAGCAGCTACCGAGGACTAGCGGGGTTCACAGATACGCAGTATTTT. Protein: CASSYRGLAGFTDTQYF.